This is a list of T cell receptor beta chains from one sample in a study of long-term antiretroviral therapy in people with HIV. Data came from immunoSEQ multiplex PCR; TCRdb stores just in-frame clones and leaves some out. The data show around 20,000 clones, with over 65% seen just once and 13% to 15% held by the top ten. This sample comprised unsorted PBMCs, obtained 0.5 years before starting antiretroviral therapy. These receptors were obtained from a woman aged 45-59 years with HIV. CDR3s include the opening cysteine and the closing phenylalanine or tryptophan. The order of the fields is CDR3 length, V gene, D gene, J gene, clone size, CDR3 DNA, CDR3 protein. D genes are given only for firm matches. Not all rows give a size; the values are once, few, many and, for expanded clones, a class.

>13|TRBV7-9|-|TRBJ2-3|-
TGTGCCAGCAGTCAAGACAGTTTGGGTACGCAGTATTTT
CASSQDSLGTQYF
>14|TRBV1|-|TRBJ2-2|-
TGCACCACGACAGGGGCAGCGAACACCGGGGAGCTGTTTTTT
CTTTGAANTGELFF
>11|TRBV6-7|-|TRBJ1-3|-
TGTGCCAGGACTCAGGGAAACACCATATATTTT
CARTQGNTIYF
>13|TRBV28|-|TRBJ1-6|-
TGTGCCAGCAGGGTCCCCTATAATTCACCCCTCCACTTT
CASRVPYNSPLHF
>15|TRBV18|-|TRBJ1-1|-
TGTGCCAGCTCACCAAGCATTGGACAGAACACTGAAGCTTTCTTT
CASSPSIGQNTEAFF
>12|TRBV6-1|-|TRBJ1-2|medium-sized
TGTGCCAGCAGTGATGGGTTGTATGGCTACACCTTC
CASSDGLYGYTF
>11|TRBV7-9|-|TRBJ1-1|-
TGTGCCAGCAGCCCCTTGGTTGCGGCTTTCTTT
CASSPLVAAFF
>16|TRBV7-2|TRBD2|TRBJ2-5|-
TGTGCCAGCAGCTTAGCGGAGCGGGGGCCACAAGAGACCCAGTACTTC
CASSLAERGPQETQYF
>14|TRBV27|-|TRBJ2-1|-
TGTGCCAGCAGTTTATATCGGGAAAGAGATGAGCAGTTCTTC
CASSLYRERDEQFF
>11|TRBV4-1|-|TRBJ2-5|-
TGCGCCAGCAGCCTGAGAGAGACCCAGTACTTC
CASSLRETQYF
>13|TRBV7-6|-|TRBJ2-1|-
TGTGCCAGCAGCTTAGACCTAGCAAGGGAGCAGTTCTTC
CASSLDLAREQFF
>11|TRBV20-1|-|TRBJ2-5|-
TGCAGTGCTTTAGTACAAGAGACCCAGTACTTC
CSALVQETQYF
>13|TRBV9|-|TRBJ2-2|few
TGTGCCAGCAGCTCCCGGTACACCGGGGAGCTGTTTTTT
CASSSRYTGELFF
>15|TRBV30|TRBD1|TRBJ2-3|-
TGTGCCTGGAGTGAGACAGGGGAAGGCACAGATACGCAGTATTTT
CAWSETGEGTDTQYF
>17|TRBV23-1|-|TRBJ2-1|once
TGCGCCAGCAGCCCCCCCGGTAGACAGGCGTCCTACAATGAGCAGTTCTTC
CASSPPGRQASYNEQFF
>15|TRBV14|TRBD2|TRBJ2-5|-
TGTGCCAGCAGCCAAGGGCGGGGGAGGGCGGAGACCCAGTACTTC
CASSQGRGRAETQYF
>16|TRBV30|TRBD2|TRBJ2-6|-
TGTGCCTGGGAAAAGGGACTAGACTCTGGGGCCAACGTCCTGACTTTC
CAWEKGLDSGANVLTF
>13|TRBV6-1|TRBD1|TRBJ1-2|-
TGTGCCAGCCGGGACAGACCTAACTATGGCTACACCTTC
CASRDRPNYGYTF
>15|TRBV4-1|-|TRBJ2-7|once
TGCGCCAGCAGCCAAGATATTAGTGAGACCTACGAGCAGTACTTC
CASSQDISETYEQYF
>14|TRBV10-2|-|TRBJ2-6|once
TGCGCCAGCGTGGCCACATCTGGGGCCAACGTCCTGACTTTC
CASVATSGANVLTF
>13|TRBV9|-|TRBJ2-3|-
TGTGCCAGCAGCGTATCTCCCACAGATACGCAGTATTTT
CASSVSPTDTQYF
>14|TRBV7-9|-|TRBJ1-1|few
TGTGCCAGCAGCTTAGGTGGGACGGTCGACGAAGCTTTCTTT
CASSLGGTVDEAFF
>16|TRBV7-6|TRBD2|TRBJ2-2|-
TGTGCCAGCAGCAAAGGACTAGCGGGGCGGGGCGGGGAGCTGTTTTTT
CASSKGLAGRGGELFF
>17|TRBV28|-|TRBJ2-7|-
TGTGCCAGCAGTTTTCGGGATATTGGGGGAGGACCCTACGAGCAGTACTTC
CASSFRDIGGGPYEQYF
>15|TRBV7-3|-|TRBJ2-7|-
TGTGCCAGCAGCTTAATGGCAGGGGACTCCTACGAGCAGTACTTC
CASSLMAGDSYEQYF
>16|TRBV4-1|TRBD1|TRBJ1-1|-
TGCGCCAGCAGCCAAGCCCTCGACAGGGGCAGGGGTGAAGCTTTCTTT
CASSQALDRGRGEAFF
>11|TRBV14|-|TRBJ2-2|-
TGTGCCAGCAGCCAAACCGGGGAGCTGTTTTTT
CASSQTGELFF
>13|TRBV28|-|TRBJ1-4|-
TGTGCCAGTCGTGAGGGCAGGGATGAAAAACTGTTTTTT
CASREGRDEKLFF
>14|TRBV30|TRBD1|TRBJ2-3|-
TGTGCCTGGAATACAGGGGTGAGGACAGATACGCAGTATTTT
CAWNTGVRTDTQYF